This note documents a single T cell receptor beta chain sequence. As yet, its antigen is unknown. The data are from a study of cytomegalovirus exposure and HLA in healthy donors. Study-level findings and limits: In a later analysis, at a false discovery rate of 0.05, about 16,000 TCR beta sequences matched HLA alleles. Presence/absence analyses assumed roughly uniform sequencing depth across donors, which may not hold. Analysis was carried out at a later point, and it linked a missense DCLRE1C variant to TCR beta V- and J-gene trimming.

While unrecorded immune exposures were likely, the donors were nominally healthy when sampled. PCR employed 60 Vbeta and 13 Jbeta primers. Produced via immunoSEQ multiplex PCR; TCRdb's table is partial and in-frame only. The table includes 90,000 to 120,000 clones, 65% to 80% detected once. This CDR3 is built from 13 residues. CDR1 SGHDT and CDR2 YYEEEE come from the germline V gene. The receptor was isolated from a woman in her forties or fifties in good health and CMV-seropositive. Sequencing used PBMCs. J is TRBJ2-5 and V is TRBV5-6, with a weak D call TRBD1 (5 bases). The last part of the DNA fits TRBJ2-7 better; the J call may be wrong. The CDR3 region is CASTSTGSYEQYF. CDR3 bases: TGTGCCAGCACCTCCACAGGTTCCTACGAGCAGTACTTC.